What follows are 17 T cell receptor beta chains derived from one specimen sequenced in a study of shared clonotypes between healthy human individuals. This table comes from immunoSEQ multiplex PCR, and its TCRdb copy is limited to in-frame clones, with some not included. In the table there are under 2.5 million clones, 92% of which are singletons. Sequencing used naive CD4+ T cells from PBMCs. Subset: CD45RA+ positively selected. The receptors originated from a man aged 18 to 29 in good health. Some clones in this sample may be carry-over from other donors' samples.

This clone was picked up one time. As DNA, the CDR3 is TGTGCCAGCAGTCCCACTCGACAGTGGACAGAGACCCAGTACTTC. Translating it yields CASSPTRQWTETQYF. V usage is TRBV25-1 and J usage is TRBJ2-5, with D possibly TRBD1 on 5 matching bases. The CDR3 spans 15 residues. Deletions cut 5 bases from V and 4 bases from J, with 17 bases between. Germline V lookup: CDR1 MGHDK, CDR2 SYGVNS.

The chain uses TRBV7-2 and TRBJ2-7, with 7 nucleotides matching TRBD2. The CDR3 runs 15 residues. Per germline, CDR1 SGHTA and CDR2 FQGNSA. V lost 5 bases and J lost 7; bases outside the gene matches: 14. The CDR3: CASSPEASSGLEQYF. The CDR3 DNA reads TGTGCCAGCAGCCCGGAGGCGTCTAGCGGTTTGGAGCAGTACTTC.

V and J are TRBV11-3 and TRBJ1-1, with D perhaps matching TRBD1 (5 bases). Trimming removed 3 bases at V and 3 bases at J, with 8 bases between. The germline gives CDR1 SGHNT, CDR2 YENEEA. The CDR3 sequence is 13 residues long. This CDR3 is CASSFLTDTEAFF. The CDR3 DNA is TGTGCCAGCAGCTTTTTGACAGACACTGAAGCTTTCTTT.

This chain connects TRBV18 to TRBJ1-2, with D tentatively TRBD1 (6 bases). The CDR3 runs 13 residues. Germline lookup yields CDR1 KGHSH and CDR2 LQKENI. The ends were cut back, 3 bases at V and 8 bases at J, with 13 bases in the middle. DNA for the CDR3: TGTGCCAGCTCACCCACAGGGATTAAGGGCTACACCTTC. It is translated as CASSPTGIKGYTF.

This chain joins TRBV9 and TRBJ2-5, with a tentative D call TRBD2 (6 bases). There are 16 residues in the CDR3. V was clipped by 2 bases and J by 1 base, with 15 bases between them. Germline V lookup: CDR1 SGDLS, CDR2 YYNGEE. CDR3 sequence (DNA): TGTGCCAGCAGCGTGTCTGGCGGGACGGTCCAAGAGACCCAGTACTTC. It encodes CASSVSGGTVQETQYF.

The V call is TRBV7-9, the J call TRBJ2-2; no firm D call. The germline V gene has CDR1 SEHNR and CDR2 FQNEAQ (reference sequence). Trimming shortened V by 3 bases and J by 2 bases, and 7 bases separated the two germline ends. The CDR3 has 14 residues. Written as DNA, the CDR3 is TGTGCCAGCAGCTTGCGAGTTAACACCGGGGAGCTGTTTTTT. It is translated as CASSLRVNTGELFF.

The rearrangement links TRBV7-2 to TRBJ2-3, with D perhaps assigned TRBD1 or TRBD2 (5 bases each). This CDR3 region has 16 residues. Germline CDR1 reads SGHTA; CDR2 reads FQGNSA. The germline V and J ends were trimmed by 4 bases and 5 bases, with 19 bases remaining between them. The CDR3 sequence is CASSSPRGARLDTQYF. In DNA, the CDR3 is TGTGCCAGCAGCTCCCCGAGGGGCGCCCGCTTAGATACGCAGTATTTT. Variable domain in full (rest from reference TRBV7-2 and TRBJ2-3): GAGVSQSPSNKVTEKGKDVELRCDPISGHTALYWYRQSLGQGLEFLIYFQGNSAPDKSGLPSDRFSAERTGGSVSTLTIQRTQQEDSAVYLCASSSPRGARLDTQYFGPGTRLTVL.

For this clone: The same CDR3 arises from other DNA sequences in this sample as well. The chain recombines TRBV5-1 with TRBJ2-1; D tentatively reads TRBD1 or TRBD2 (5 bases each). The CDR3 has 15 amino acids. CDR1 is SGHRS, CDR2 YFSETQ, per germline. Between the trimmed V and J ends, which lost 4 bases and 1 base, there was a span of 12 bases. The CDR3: CASSLGTGSYNEQFF. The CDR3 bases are TGCGCCAGCAGCCTAGGGACCGGATCCTACAATGAGCAGTTCTTC.

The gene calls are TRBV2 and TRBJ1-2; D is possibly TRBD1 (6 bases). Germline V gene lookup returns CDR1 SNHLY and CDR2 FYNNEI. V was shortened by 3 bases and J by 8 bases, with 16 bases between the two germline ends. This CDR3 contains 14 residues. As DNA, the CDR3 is TGTGCCAGCAGTGAGCAGGGGCGCTTTGGCGGCTACACCTTC. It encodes CASSEQGRFGGYTF.

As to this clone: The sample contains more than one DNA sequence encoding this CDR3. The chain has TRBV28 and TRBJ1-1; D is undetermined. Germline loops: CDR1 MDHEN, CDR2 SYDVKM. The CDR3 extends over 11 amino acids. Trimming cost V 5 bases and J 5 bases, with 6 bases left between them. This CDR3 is CASSRGTEAFF. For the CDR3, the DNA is TGTGCCAGCAGTCGAGGTACTGAAGCTTTCTTT.

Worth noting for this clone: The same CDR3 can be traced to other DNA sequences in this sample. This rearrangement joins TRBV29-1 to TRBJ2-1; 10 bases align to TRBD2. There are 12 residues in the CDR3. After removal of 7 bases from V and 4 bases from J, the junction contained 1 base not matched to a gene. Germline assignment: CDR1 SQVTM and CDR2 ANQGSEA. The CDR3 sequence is CSGTSGYNEQFF. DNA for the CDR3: TGCAGCGGGACTAGCGGATACAATGAGCAGTTCTTC.

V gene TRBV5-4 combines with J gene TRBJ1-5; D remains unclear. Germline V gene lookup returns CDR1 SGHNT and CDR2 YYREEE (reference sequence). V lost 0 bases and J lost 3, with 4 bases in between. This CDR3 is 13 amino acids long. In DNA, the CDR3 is TGTGCCAGCAGCTTGGGGTTCAATCAGCCCCAGCATTTT. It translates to CASSLGFNQPQHF. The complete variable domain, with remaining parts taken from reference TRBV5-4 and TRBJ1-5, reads ETGVTQSPTHLIKTRGQQVTLRCSSQSGHNTVSWYQQALGQGPQFIFQYYREEENGRGNFPPRFSGLQFPNYSSELNVNALELDDSALYLCASSLGFNQPQHFGDGTRLSIL.

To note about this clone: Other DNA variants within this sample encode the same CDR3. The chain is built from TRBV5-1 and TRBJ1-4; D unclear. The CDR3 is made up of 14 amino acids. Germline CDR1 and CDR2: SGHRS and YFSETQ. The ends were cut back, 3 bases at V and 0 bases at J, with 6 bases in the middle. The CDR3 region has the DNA TGCGCCAGCAGCTCGGTTGCAACTAATGAAAAACTGTTTTTT. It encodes CASSSVATNEKLFF.

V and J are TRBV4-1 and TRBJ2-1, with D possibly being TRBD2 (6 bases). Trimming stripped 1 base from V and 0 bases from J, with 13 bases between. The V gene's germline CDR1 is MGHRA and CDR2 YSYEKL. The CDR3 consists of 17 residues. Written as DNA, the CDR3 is TGCGCCAGCAGCCAAGGGATACGGGAGAGCTCCTACAATGAGCAGTTCTTC. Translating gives CASSQGIRESSYNEQFF.

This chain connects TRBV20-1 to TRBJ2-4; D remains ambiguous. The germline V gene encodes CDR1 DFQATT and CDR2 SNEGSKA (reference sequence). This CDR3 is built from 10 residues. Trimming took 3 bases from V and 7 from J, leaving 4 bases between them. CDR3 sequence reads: CSASENIQYF. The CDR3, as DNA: TGCAGTGCTAGCGAGAACATTCAGTACTTC.

CDR3 sequence reads: CATNRDSNQPQHF. The CDR3 bases are TGTGCCACAAACCGGGACAGCAATCAGCCCCAGCATTTT. The chain links TRBV28 to TRBJ1-5; D is possibly TRBD1 (5 bases). Germline CDR1 reads MDHEN; CDR2 reads SYDVKM. The V end lost 10 bases, the J end lost 1 base, and 11 bases lay between the germline ends. This CDR3 comprises 13 residues.

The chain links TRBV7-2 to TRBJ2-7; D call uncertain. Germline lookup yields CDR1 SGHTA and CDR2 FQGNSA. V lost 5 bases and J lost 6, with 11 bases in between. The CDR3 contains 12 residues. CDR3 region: CASSPLVSEQYF. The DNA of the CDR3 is TGTGCCAGCAGCCCCCTGGTCTCCGAGCAGTACTTC.